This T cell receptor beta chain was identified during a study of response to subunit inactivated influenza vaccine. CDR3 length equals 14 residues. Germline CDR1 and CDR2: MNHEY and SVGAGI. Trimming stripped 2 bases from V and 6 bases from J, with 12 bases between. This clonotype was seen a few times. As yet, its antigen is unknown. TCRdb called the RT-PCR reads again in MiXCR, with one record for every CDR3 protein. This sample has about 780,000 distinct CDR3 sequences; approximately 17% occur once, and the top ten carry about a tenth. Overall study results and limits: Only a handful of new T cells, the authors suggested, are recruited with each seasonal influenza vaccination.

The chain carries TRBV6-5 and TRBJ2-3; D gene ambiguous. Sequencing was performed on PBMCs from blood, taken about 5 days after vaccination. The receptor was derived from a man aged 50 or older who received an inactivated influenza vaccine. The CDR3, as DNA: TGTGCCAGCAGTTACGGTCCCGGGTGGGATACGCAGTATTTT. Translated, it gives CASSYGPGWDTQYF.